This T cell receptor beta chain was sequenced for a study of OX40 agonist ivuxolimab in advanced cancers. Turning to the study itself: Patients were 82.7% male with ages about 23 to 80, mean 60. Three patients had partial responses: one hepatocellular carcinoma, two cutaneous melanoma. Study-level findings and limits: Researchers report that CD8+ T cells had, on average, more expanded clones than CD4+.

This clone was found once. Its specificity is not known. It was autoimmune disease history or systemic immunosuppression that excluded patients. Germline V gene data show CDR1 as SGHRS and CDR2 as YFSETQ. This CDR3 region has 14 residues. V gave up 3 bases and J gave up 2 bases; unmatched junction bases: 5. Generated by immunoSEQ multiplex PCR, the TCRdb table keeps only in-frame clones and is missing some. The data contain around 62,000 clones, 80% to 90% of them seen just once; the ten biggest clones take up under 2%. The TCR originated in an adult with an advanced solid tumor such as melanoma, head and neck, liver or kidney cancer. Sequenced material: CD4+ or CD8+ T cells sorted from blood, taken in a trial of the OX40 agonist ivuxolimab. This sequence joins TRBV5-1 and TRBJ2-7; the match to TRBD1 covers 7 bases. CDR3 protein: CASSSTGLTYEQYF. CDR3 DNA: TGCGCCAGCAGCTCGACAGGGCTCACCTACGAGCAGTACTTC.